This T cell receptor beta chain was identified during a study of Graves' ophthalmopathy and Graves' hyperthyroidism. This CDR3 is built from 13 residues. V lost 3 bases, J lost 4 bases, and 12 bases lay in between. CDR1 and CDR2 (germline): DFQATT, SNEGSKA (reference sequence). Beta-chain TCR CDR3 regions were amplified from RNA transcripts. HTBI-primed first-round RT-PCR preceded second-round multiplex PCR. TCRdb reprocessed the multiplex PCR reads with MiXCR, giving one entry per CDR3 protein. This sample yields 650,000 to 800,000 distinct CDR3 sequences, of which about two fifths are seen a single time; over 2.5% belongs to the top ten. This clonotype was detected many times.

The TCR comes from an adult man with Graves' ophthalmopathy. Material: peripheral blood. The J gene is TRBJ1-2, the V gene TRBV20-1, with D hard to call. The CDR3 here is CSASPVQSYGYTF. In DNA, the CDR3 is TGCAGTGCTAGCCCGGTGCAGTCCTATGGCTACACCTTC.